Sequencing of this TCR beta chain was carried out in a study of shared clonotypes between healthy human individuals. The CDR3 runs 16 residues. From germline, CDR1 is SGHTS and CDR2 YDEGEE. Trimming stripped 3 bases from V and 1 base from J, with 13 bases between. Only CD45RO-negative cells positively selected for CCR7 counted as naive CD8 cells, so terminally differentiated effector memory CD45RA+ cells were excluded. Produced via immunoSEQ multiplex PCR; TCRdb's table is partial and in-frame only. The profile shows fewer than 1 million clones, about 96% of them singletons. Sequenced: naive CD8+ T cells sorted from blood. The genes are TRBV5-8 and TRBJ1-4; D is perhaps TRBD1 (5 bases). This clonotype originated in a man aged 25 to 45 in good health. The CDR3: CASSWGTEQTNEKLFF. The CDR3 region has the DNA TGTGCCAGCAGCTGGGGGACGGAGCAAACTAATGAAAAACTGTTTTTT.